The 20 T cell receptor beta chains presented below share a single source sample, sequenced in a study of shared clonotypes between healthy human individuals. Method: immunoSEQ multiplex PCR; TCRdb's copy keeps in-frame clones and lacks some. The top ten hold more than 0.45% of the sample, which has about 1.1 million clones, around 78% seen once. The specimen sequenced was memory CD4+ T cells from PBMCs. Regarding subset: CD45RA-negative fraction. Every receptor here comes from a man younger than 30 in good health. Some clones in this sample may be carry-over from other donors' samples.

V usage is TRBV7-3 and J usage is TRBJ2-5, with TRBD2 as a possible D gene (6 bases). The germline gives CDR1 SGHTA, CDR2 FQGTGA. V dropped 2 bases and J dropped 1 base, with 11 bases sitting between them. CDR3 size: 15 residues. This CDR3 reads CASSLFIGGQETQYF. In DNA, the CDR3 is TGTGCCAGCAGCTTATTCATCGGGGGCCAAGAGACCCAGTACTTC. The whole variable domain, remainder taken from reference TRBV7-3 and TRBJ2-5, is GAGVSQTPSNKVTEKGKYVELRCDPISGHTALYWYRQSLGQGPEFLIYFQGTGAADDSGLPNDRFFAVRPEGSVSTLKIQRTERGDSAVYLCASSLFIGGQETQYFGPGTRLLVL.

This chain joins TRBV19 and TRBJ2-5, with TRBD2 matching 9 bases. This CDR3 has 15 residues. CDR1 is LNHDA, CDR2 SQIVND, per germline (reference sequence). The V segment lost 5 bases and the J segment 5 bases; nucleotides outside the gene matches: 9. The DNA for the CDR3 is TGTGCCAGTAGTGGGACTAGCTCGATTGGGGAGACCCAGTACTTC. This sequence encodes CASSGTSSIGETQYF.

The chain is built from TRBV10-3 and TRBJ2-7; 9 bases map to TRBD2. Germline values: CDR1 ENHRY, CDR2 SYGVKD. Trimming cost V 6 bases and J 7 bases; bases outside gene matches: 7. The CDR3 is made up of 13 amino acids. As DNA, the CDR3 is TGTGCCATCAGCCCCGGGACTAGCATGGAGCAGTACTTC. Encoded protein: CAISPGTSMEQYF.

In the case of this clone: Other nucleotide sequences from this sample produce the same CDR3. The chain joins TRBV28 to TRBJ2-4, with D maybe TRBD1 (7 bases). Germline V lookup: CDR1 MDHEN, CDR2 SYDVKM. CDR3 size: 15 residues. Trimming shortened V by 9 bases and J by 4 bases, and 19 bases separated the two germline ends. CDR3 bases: TGTGCCAGTAGTGGACTACAGGGGACTAAAAACATTCAGTACTTC. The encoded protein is CASSGLQGTKNIQYF. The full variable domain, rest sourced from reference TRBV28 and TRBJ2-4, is DVKVTQSSRYLVKRTGEKVFLECVQDMDHENMFWYRQDPGLGLRLIYFSYDVKMKEKGDIPEGYSVSREKKERFSLILESASTNQTSMYLCASSGLQGTKNIQYFGAGTRLSVL.

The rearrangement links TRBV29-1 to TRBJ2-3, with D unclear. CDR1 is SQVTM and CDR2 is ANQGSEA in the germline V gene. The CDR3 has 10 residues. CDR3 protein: CSSFTDTQYF. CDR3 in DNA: TGCAGTAGCTTTACAGATACGCAGTATTTT.

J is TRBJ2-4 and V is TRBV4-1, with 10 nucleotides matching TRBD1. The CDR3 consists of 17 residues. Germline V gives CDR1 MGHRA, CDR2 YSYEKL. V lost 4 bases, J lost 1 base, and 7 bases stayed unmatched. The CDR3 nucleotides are TGCGCCAGCAGCCGATCCGGGACAGGGGTGGCCAAAAACATTCAGTACTTC. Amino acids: CASSRSGTGVAKNIQYF.

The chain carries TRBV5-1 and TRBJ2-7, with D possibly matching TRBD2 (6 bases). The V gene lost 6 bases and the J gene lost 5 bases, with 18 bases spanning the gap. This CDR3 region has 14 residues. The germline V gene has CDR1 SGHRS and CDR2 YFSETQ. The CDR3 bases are TGCGCCAGCACTTTCGGAGGGTTCGACCACGAGCAGTACTTC. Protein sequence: CASTFGGFDHEQYF.

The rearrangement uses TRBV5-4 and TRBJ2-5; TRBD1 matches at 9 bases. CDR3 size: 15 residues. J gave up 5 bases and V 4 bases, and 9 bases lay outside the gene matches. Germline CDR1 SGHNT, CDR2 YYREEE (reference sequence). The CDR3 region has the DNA TGTGCCAGCAGCCCTCCGGGACAGGGTCGGGAGACCCAGTACTTC. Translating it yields CASSPPGQGRETQYF.

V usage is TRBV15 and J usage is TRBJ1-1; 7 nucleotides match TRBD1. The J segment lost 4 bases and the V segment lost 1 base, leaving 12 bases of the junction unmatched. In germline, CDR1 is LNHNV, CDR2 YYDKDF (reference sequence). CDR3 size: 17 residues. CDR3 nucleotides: TGTGCCACCAGCAGAGGGTCCCTAAGCAGGGGGTCCACTGAAGCTTTCTTT. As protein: CATSRGSLSRGSTEAFF.

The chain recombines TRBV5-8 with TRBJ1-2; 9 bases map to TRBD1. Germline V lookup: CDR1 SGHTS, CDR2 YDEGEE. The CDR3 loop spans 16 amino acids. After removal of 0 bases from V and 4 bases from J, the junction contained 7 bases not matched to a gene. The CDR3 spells CASSLASGTGTYGYTF. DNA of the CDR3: TGTGCCAGCAGCTTGGCCTCCGGGACAGGGACCTATGGCTACACCTTC.

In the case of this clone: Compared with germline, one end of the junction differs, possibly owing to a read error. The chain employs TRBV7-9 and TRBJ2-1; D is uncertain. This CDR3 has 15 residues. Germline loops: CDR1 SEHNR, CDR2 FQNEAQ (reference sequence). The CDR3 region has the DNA TGTGCCAGCAGCCCCCTGGGTTCCTCCGACAATGAGCAGTTCTTC. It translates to CASSPLGSSDNEQFF.

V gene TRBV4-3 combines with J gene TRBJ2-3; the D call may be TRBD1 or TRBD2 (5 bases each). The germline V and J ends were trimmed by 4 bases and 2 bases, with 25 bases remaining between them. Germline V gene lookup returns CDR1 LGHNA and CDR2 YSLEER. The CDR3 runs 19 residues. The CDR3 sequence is CASSPRDPYTGYLTDTQYF. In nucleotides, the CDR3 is TGCGCCAGCAGCCCTCGGGACCCGTATACGGGTTACCTCACAGATACGCAGTATTTT.

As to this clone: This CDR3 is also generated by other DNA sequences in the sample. The CDR3 DNA sequence: TGTGCCAGCAGCTTAGGGGTATCCTACAATGAGCAGTTCTTC. It yields the protein CASSLGVSYNEQFF. This chain connects TRBV11-3 to TRBJ2-1; no clear D gene. V lost 1 base and J lost 1, with 5 bases in between. Germline V lookup: CDR1 SGHNT, CDR2 YENEEA. The CDR3 is 14 residues long.

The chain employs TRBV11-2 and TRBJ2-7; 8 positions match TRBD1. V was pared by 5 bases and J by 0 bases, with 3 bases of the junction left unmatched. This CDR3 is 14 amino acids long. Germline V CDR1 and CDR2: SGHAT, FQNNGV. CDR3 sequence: CASSPQGASYEQYF. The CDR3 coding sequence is TGTGCCAGCAGCCCCCAGGGGGCCTCCTACGAGCAGTACTTC.

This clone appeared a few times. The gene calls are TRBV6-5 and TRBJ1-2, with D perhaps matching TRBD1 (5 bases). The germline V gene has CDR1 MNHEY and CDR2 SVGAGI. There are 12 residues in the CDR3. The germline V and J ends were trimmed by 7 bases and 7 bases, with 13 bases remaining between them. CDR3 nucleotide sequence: TGTGCCAGCAAAAGCTGGGGGGGTGGCTACACCTTC. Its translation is CASKSWGGGYTF.

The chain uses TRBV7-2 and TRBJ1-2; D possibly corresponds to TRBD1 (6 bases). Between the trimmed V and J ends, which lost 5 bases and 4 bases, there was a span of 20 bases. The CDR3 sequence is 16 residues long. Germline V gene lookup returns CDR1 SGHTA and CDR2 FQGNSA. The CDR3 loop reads CASSPQGHQTIYGYTF. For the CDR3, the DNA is TGTGCCAGCAGCCCCCAGGGACACCAAACTATCTATGGCTACACCTTC.

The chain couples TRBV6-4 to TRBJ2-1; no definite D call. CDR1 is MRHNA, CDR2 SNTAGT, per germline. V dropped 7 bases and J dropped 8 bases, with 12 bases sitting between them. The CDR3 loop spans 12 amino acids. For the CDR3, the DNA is TGTGCCAGCATCATAGGGTTCCATGAGCAGTTCTTC. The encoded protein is CASIIGFHEQFF.

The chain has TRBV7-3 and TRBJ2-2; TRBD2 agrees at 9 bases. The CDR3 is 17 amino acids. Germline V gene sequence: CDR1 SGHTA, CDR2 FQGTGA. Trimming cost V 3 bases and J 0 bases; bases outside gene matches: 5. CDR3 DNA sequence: TGTGCCAGCAGCTTCCCTGGACTAGCGACGAACACCGGGGAGCTGTTTTTT. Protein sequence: CASSFPGLATNTGELFF. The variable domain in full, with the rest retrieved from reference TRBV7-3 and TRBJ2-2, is GAGVSQTPSNKVTEKGKYVELRCDPISGHTALYWYRQSLGQGPEFLIYFQGTGAADDSGLPNDRFFAVRPEGSVSTLKIQRTERGDSAVYLCASSFPGLATNTGELFFGEGSRLTVL.

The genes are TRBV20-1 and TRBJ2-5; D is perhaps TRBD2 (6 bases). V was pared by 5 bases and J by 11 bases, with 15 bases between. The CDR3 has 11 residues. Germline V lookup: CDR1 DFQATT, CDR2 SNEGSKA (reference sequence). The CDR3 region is CSAESGEAQYF. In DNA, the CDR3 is TGCAGTGCTGAATCGGGGGAGGCACAGTACTTC.

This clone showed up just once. The CDR3 coding sequence is TGTGCCAGCAGTGAAGCGAGGCTAGCGGGAAAAAGCGAGCAGTTCTTC. Its protein is CASSEARLAGKSEQFF. This chain connects TRBV2 to TRBJ2-1; 9 nucleotides line up with TRBD2. CDR1 SNHLY and CDR2 FYNNEI come from the germline V gene. The CDR3 contains 16 residues. J gave up 10 bases and V 0 bases, and 10 bases lay outside the gene matches.